This TCR beta chain was found in a study of control samples from healthy donors and cancer patients. Between the trimmed V and J ends, which lost 6 bases and 7 bases, there was a span of 15 bases. The CDR3 is made up of 13 amino acids. Germline loops: CDR1 LNHDA, CDR2 SQIVND (reference sequence). Profiling relied on immunoSEQ multiplex PCR, and the TCRdb table lists in-frame clones only, not all of them. The table lists roughly 220,000 clones, roughly 94% of them singletons. The sequence came from a middle-aged man in good health. What was sequenced was blood. V usage is TRBV19 and J usage is TRBJ1-2; D possibly corresponds to TRBD1 (5 bases). CDR3 DNA sequence: TGTGCCAGTAGCGTGGACAAGCAGAGTGGCTACACCTTC. This encodes CASSVDKQSGYTF. The complete variable domain, with remaining parts taken from reference TRBV19 and TRBJ1-2, reads DGGITQSPKYLFRKEGQNVTLSCEQNLNHDAMYWYRQDPGQGLRLIYYSQIVNDFQKGDIAEGYSVSREKKESFPLTVTSAQKNPTAFYLCASSVDKQSGYTFGSGTRLTVV.